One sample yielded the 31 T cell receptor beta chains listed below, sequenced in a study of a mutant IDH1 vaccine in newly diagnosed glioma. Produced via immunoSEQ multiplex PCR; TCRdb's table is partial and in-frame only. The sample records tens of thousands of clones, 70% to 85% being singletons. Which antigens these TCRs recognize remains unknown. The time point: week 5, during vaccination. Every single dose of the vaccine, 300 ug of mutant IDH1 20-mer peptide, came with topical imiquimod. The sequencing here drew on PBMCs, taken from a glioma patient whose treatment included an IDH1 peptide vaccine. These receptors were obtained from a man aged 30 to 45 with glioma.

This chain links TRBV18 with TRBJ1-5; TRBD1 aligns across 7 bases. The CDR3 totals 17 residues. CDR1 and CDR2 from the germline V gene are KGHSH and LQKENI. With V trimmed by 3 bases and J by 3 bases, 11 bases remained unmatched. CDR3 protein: CASSPSLGGQDNQPQHF. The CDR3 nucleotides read TGTGCCAGCTCACCCTCCCTTGGAGGACAGGACAATCAGCCCCAGCATTTT.

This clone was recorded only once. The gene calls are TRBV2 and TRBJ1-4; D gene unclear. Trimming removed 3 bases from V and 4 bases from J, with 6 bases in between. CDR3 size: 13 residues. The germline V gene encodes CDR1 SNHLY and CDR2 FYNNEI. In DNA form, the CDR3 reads TGTGCCAGCAGTGACAGGCTTAATGAAAAACTGTTTTTT. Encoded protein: CASSDRLNEKLFF.

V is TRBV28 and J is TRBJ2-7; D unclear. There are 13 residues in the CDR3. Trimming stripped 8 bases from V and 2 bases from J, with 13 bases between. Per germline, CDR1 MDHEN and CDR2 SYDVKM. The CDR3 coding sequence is TGTGCCAGCGCCAGGTCTATCACCTACGAGCAGTACTTC. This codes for CASARSITYEQYF.

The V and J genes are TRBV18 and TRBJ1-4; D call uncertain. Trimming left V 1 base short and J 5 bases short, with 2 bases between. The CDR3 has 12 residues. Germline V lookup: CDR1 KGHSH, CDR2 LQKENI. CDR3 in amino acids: CASSPLNEKLFF. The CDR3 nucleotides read TGTGCCAGCTCACCACTGAATGAAAAACTGTTTTTT.

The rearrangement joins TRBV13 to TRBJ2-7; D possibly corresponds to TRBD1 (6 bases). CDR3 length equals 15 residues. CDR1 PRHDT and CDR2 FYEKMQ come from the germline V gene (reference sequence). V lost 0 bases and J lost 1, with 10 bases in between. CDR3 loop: CASSLGGHSSYEQYF. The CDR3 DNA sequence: TGTGCCAGCAGCTTAGGGGGACACTCTTCCTACGAGCAGTACTTC.

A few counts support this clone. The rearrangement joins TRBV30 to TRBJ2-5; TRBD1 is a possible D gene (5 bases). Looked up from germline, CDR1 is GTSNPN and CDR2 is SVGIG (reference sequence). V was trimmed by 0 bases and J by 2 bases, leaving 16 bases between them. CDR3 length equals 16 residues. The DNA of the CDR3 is TGTGCCTGGAGTGTCCCCCATGGACACATACAAGAGACCCAGTACTTC. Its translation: CAWSVPHGHIQETQYF.

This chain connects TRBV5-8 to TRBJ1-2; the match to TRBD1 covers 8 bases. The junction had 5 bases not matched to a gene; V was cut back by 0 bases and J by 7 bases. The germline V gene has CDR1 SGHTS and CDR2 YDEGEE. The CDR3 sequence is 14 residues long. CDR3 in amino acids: CASSLVRGQTGYTF. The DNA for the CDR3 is TGTGCCAGCAGCTTGGTCAGGGGGCAGACTGGCTACACCTTC.

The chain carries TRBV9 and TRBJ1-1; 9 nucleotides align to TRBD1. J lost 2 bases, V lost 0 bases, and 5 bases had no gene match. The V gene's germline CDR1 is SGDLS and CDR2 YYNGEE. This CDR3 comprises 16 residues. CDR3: CASSVAGTGPNTEAFF. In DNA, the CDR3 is TGTGCCAGCAGCGTAGCCGGGACAGGGCCTAACACTGAAGCTTTCTTT.

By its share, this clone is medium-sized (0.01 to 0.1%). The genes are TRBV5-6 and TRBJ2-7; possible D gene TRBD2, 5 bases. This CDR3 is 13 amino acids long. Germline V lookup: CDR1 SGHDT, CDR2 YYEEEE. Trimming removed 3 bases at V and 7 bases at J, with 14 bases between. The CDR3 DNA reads TGTGCCAGCAGCTGGCCGGGAAGACGGGAGCAGTACTTC. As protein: CASSWPGRREQYF. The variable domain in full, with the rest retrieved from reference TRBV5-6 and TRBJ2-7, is DAGVTQSPTHLIKTRGQQVTLRCSPKSGHDTVSWYQQALGQGPQFIFQYYEEEERQRGNFPDRFSGHQFPNYSSELNVNALLLGDSALYLCASSWPGRREQYFGPGTRLTVT.

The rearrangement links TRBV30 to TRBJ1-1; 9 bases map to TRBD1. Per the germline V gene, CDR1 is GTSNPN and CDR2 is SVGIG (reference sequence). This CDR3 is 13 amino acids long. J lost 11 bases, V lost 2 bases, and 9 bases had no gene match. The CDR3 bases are TGTGCCTGGAGTCCCGGGACAGGGTTCTTCGCTTTCTTT. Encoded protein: CAWSPGTGFFAFF.

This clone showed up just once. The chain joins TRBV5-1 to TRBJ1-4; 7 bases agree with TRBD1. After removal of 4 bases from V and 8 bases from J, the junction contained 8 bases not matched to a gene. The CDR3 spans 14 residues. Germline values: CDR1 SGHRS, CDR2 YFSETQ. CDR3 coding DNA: TGCGCCAGCAGCACCTCGACAGGGACGGAAAAACTGTTTTTT. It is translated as CASSTSTGTEKLFF.

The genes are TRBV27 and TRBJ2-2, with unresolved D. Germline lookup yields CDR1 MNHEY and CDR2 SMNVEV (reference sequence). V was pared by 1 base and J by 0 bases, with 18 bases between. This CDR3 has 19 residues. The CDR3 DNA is TGTGCCAGCAGTTTATTCCCCCCCCCAGCGTTCGCGAACACCGGGGAGCTGTTTTTT. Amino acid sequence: CASSLFPPPAFANTGELFF.

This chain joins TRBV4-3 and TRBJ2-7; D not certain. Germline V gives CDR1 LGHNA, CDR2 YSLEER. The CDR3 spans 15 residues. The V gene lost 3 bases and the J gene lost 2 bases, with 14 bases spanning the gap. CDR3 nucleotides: TGCGCCAGCAGCCAGGAGAATCTGGTCCCCTACGAGCAGTACTTC. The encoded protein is CASSQENLVPYEQYF.

CDR3 DNA sequence: TGTGCCAGCAGTGGGACGACTAGTGGAAAGACCCAGTACTTC. Residues: CASSGTTSGKTQYF. This chain uses TRBV6-1 with TRBJ2-5; D may be TRBD2 (6 bases). CDR3 length equals 14 residues. The germline V gene encodes CDR1 MNHNS and CDR2 SASEGT. Trimming pared 4 bases from V and 6 bases from J, leaving 15 bases between.

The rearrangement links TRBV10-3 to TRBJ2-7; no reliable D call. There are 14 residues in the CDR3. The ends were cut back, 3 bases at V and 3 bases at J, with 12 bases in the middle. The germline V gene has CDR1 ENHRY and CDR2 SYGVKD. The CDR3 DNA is TGTGCCATCAGTGACTATGGGCGCAACTACGAGCAGTACTTC. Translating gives CAISDYGRNYEQYF.

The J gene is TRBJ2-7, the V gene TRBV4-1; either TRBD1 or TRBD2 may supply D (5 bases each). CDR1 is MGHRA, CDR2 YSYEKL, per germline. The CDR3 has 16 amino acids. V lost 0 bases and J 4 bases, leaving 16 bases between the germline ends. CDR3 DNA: TGCGCCAGCAGCCAAGATGTCGGGGCTGCGAGGTACGAGCAGTACTTC. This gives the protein CASSQDVGAARYEQYF.

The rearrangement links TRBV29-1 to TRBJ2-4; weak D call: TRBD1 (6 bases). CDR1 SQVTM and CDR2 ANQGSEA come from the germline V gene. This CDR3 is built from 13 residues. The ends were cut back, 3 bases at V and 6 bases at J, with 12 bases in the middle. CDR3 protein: CSVEAGVINIQYF. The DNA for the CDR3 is TGCAGCGTTGAGGCAGGGGTCATAAACATTCAGTACTTC.

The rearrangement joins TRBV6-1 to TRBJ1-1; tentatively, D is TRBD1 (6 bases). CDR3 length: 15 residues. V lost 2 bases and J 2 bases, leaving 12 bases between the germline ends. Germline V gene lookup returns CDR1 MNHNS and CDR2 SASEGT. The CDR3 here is CASSELTGRNTEAFF. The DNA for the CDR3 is TGTGCCAGCAGTGAATTAACAGGGAGAAACACTGAAGCTTTCTTT.

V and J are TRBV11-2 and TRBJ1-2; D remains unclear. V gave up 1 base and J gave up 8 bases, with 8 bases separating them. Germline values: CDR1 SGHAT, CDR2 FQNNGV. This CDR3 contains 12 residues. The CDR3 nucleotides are TGTGCCAGCAGCTTAGGGGGTCTCGGCTACACCTTC. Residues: CASSLGGLGYTF.

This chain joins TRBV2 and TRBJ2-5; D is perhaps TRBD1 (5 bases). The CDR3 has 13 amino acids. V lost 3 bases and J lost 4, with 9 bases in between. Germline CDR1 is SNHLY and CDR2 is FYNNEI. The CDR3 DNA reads TGTGCCAGCAGTGAGGGGCAGGGAGAGACCCAGTACTTC. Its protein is CASSEGQGETQYF.

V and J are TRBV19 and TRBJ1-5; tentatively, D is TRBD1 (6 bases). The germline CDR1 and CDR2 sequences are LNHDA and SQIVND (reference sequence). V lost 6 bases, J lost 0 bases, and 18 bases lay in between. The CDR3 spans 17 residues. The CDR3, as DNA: TGTGCCAGTAGATCCGGGACGGGGGGCTATAGCAATCAGCCCCAGCATTTT. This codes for CASRSGTGGYSNQPQHF. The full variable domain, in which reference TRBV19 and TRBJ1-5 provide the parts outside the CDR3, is DGGITQSPKYLFRKEGQNVTLSCEQNLNHDAMYWYRQDPGQGLRLIYYSQIVNDFQKGDIAEGYSVSREKKESFPLTVTSAQKNPTAFYLCASRSGTGGYSNQPQHFGDGTRLSIL.

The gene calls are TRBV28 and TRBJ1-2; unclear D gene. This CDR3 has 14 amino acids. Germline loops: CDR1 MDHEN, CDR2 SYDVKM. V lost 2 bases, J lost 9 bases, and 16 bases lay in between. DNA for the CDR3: TGTGCCAGCAGTTTAAGGGCCAGGCCGCCAAGCTACACCTTC. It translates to CASSLRARPPSYTF.

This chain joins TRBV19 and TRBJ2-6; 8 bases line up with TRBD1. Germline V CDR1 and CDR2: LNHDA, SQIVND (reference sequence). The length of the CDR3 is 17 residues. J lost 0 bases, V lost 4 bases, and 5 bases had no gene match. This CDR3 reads CASSTRDRSSGANVLTF. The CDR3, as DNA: TGTGCCAGTAGTACCCGGGACAGGAGCTCTGGGGCCAACGTCCTGACTTTC.

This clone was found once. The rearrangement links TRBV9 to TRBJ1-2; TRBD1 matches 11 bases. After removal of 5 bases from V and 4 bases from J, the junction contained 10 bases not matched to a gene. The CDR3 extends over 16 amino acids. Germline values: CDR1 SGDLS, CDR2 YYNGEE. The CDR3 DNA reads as TGTGCCAGCAGAACATCCGGACAGGGGGCGGGCTATGGCTACACCTTC. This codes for CASRTSGQGAGYGYTF.

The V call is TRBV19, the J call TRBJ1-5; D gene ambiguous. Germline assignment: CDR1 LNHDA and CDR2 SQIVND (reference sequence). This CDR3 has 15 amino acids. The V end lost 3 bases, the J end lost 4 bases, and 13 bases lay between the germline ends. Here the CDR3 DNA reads TGTGCCAGTAGTATGTCTGTCGGAGGGAATCAGCCCCAGCATTTT. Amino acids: CASSMSVGGNQPQHF. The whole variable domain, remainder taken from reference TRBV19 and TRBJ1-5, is DGGITQSPKYLFRKEGQNVTLSCEQNLNHDAMYWYRQDPGQGLRLIYYSQIVNDFQKGDIAEGYSVSREKKESFPLTVTSAQKNPTAFYLCASSMSVGGNQPQHFGDGTRLSIL.

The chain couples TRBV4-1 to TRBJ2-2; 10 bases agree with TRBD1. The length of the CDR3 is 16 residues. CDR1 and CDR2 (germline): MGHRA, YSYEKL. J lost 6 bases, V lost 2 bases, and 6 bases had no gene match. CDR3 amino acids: CASSQTDRGGAGELFF. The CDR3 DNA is TGCGCCAGCAGCCAAACGGACAGGGGGGGGGCCGGGGAGCTGTTTTTT.

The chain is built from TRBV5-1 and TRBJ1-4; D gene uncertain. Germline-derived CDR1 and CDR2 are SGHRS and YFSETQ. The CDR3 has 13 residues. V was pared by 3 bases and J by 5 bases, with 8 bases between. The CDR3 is CASSSGQNEKLFF. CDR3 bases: TGCGCCAGCAGCTCGGGCCAAAATGAAAAACTGTTTTTT.

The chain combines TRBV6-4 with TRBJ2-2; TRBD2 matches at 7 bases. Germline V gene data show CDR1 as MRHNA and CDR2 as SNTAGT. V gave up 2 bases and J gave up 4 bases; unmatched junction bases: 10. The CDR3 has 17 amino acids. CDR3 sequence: CASSDGGAGLGTGELFF. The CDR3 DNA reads TGTGCCAGCAGTGACGGGGGAGCGGGACTGGGCACCGGGGAGCTGTTTTTT.

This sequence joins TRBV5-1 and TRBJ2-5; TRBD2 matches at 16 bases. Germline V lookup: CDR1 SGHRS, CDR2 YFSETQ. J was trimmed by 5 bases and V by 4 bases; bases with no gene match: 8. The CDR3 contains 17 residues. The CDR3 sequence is CASSPGTSGRAGETQYF. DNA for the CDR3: TGCGCCAGCAGCCCGGGGACTAGCGGGAGGGCCGGGGAGACCCAGTACTTC. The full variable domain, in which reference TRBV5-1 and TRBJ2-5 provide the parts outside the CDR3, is KAGVTQTPRYLIKTRGQQVTLSCSPISGHRSVSWYQQTPGQGLQFLFEYFSETQRNKGNFPGRFSGRQFSNSRSEMNVSTLELGDSALYLCASSPGTSGRAGETQYFGPGTRLLVL.

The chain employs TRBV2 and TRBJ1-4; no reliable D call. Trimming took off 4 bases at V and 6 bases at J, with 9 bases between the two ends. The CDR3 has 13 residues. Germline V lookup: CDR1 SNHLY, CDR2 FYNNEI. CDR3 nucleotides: TGTGCCAGCAGTGCTGAGTCCCATGAAAAACTGTTTTTT. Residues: CASSAESHEKLFF.

Here the CDR3 reads CASSTTGGLLNYGYTF. CDR3 bases: TGTGCCAGCAGCACCACAGGGGGCCTCCTTAACTATGGCTACACCTTC. This chain uses TRBV11-2 with TRBJ1-2, with TRBD1 identical over 9 bases. Germline loops: CDR1 SGHAT, CDR2 FQNNGV. V dropped 5 bases and J dropped 1; count of bases not matched to a gene: 8. The length of the CDR3 is 16 residues.